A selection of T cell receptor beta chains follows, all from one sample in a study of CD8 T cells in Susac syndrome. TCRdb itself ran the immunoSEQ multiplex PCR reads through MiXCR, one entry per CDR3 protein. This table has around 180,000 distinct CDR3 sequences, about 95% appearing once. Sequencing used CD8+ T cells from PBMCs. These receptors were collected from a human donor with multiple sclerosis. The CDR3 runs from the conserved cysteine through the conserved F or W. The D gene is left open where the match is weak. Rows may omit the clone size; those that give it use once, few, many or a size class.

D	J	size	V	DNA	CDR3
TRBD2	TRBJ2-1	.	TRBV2	TGTGCCAGCTACCGGGACTACTCCTACAATGAGCAGTTCTTC	CASYRDYSYNEQFF
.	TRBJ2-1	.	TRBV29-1	TGCAGCGTCCTGGGGGGCAGGCCCCTAGGCAATGAGCAGTTCTTC	CSVLGGRPLGNEQFF
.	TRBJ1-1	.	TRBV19	TGTGCCAGTACCCCTACAGGTACTGAAGCTTTCTTT	CASTPTGTEAFF
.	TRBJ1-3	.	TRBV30	TGTGCCTGGAGAGGGGCTGGAAACACCATATATTTT	CAWRGAGNTIYF
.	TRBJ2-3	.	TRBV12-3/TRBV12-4	TGTGCCAGCAGTTCGGTGGGGTCGCTCACAGATACGCAGTATTTT	CASSSVGSLTDTQYF
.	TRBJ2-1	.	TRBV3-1	TGTGCCAGCAGCCCCCCCCCGTACAATGAGCAGTTCTTC	CASSPPPYNEQFF
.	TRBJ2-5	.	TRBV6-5	TGTGCCAGCAGCACCGCAGGAATGGAGACCCAGTACTTC	CASSTAGMETQYF
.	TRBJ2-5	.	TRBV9	TGTGCCAGCAGTGCCGGGACCAGAAGGTCTGAGACCCAGTACTTC	CASSAGTRRSETQYF
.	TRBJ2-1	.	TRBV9	TGTGCCAGCAGCCCCGGAGGGCCTGGGTACAATGAGCAGTTCTTC	CASSPGGPGYNEQFF
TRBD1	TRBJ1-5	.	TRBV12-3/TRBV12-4	TGTGCCAGCGGACAGGTCAATCAGCCCCAGCATTTT	CASGQVNQPQHF
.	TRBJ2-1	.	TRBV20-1	TGCAGTGCTAGAGTTGGGGATGAGCAGTTCTTC	CSARVGDEQFF
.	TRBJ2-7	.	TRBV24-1	TGTGCCACCAGTTCTCGGGAACGGCGTGTCGCCTACGAGCAGTACTTC	CATSSRERRVAYEQYF
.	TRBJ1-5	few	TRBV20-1	TGCAGTGCTAGACGACGGACCAATCAGCCCCAGCATTTT	CSARRRTNQPQHF
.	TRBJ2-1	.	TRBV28	TGTGCCAGCAGCCCTCCGAGGGAGTCCTACAATGAGCAGTTCTTC	CASSPPRESYNEQFF
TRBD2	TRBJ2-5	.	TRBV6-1	TGTGCCAGCAGTGACCCTGGACTTGGGCTAGCGGGGGAGACCCAGTACTTC	CASSDPGLGLAGETQYF
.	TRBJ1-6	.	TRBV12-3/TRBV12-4	TGTGCCAGCTCCCAAGGGATGGTTAGTTCACCCCTCCACTTT	CASSQGMVSSPLHF
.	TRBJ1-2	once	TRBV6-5	TGTGCCAGCAGTTACAGGTCGCGGGTCGGCTACACCTTC	CASSYRSRVGYTF
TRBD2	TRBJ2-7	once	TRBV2	TGTGCCAGCAGTCCCCGGGGTCCTGGGACTAGAAGCCACGAGCAGTACTTC	CASSPRGPGTRSHEQYF
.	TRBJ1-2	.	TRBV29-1	TGCAGCGTTGAAGGGGTCAGAAGCTATGGCTACACCTTC	CSVEGVRSYGYTF
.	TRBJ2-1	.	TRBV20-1	TGCAGTGCTAGAGGCATCGGCGGGATCCAAAATGAGCAGTTCTTC	CSARGIGGIQNEQFF
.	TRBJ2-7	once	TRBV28	TGTGCCAGCAGTTTCTCGGTTTCCGAGCAGTACTTC	CASSFSVSEQYF
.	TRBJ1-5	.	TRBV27	TGTGCCAGCAGTTTACTCGGGTCGGCGCAGCCCCAGCATTTT	CASSLLGSAQPQHF
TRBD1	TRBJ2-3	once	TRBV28	TGTGCCAGCAGCGTCACCGGGACAGGAAAAGATACGCAGTATTTT	CASSVTGTGKDTQYF